Sequencing of this TCR beta chain was carried out in a study of blood T cell repertoires in COVID-19. Study-wide background: The samples span acute and convalescent COVID-19 from the United States, Italy and Spain. T cells, B-cell-depleted T cells, or PBMCs provided the cDNA or gDNA that served as material.

The CDR3 length is 17 residues. Unmatched junction bases numbered 10, after V lost 2 bases and J lost 6 bases. The germline V gene encodes CDR1 SGHDT and CDR2 YYEEEE. Authors' processing steps: Amplified reference gene primers provided the basis for estimating nucleated cell counts. Assay: immunoSEQ multiplex PCR; the TCRdb copy retains only in-frame clones and omits some. That table gives V, J and clone size, and the DNA gave D and trimming. The sample shows around 220,000 clones, around 85% of them seen only once. The specimen sequenced was peripheral blood. This clonotype originated in a woman aged 45-65 years with acute or convalescent COVID-19. This chain links TRBV5-6 with TRBJ2-2, with 10 bases fitting TRBD2. The CDR3 protein is CASSFFSAGGRSGELFF. CDR3 nucleotides: TGTGCCAGCAGCTTTTTTTCAGCGGGGGGGCGCTCCGGGGAGCTGTTTTTT. The variable domain in full, with the rest retrieved from reference TRBV5-6 and TRBJ2-2, is DAGVTQSPTHLIKTRGQQVTLRCSPKSGHDTVSWYQQALGQGPQFIFQYYEEEERQRGNFPDRFSGHQFPNYSSELNVNALLLGDSALYLCASSFFSAGGRSGELFFGEGSRLTVL.